One sample yielded the 25 T cell receptor beta chains listed below, sequenced in a study of cytotoxic CD8 clonotypes in ibrutinib-treated CLL. Method: immunoSEQ multiplex PCR; TCRdb's copy keeps in-frame clones and lacks some. The table shows some 120,000 clones, with 84% occurring only once. Here the sequenced sample was PBMCs, taken after 24 months of ibrutinib treatment. The receptors shown here come from a human donor with chronic lymphocytic leukemia.

The V call is TRBV11-3, the J call TRBJ2-1; 10 bases match TRBD2. Trimming cost V 5 bases and J 3 bases; bases outside gene matches: 7. Looked up from germline, CDR1 is SGHNT and CDR2 is YENEEA. The CDR3 has 16 amino acids. In nucleotides, the CDR3 is TGTGCCAGCAGCAAACAAGGACTAGCGGACTACAATGAGCAGTTCTTC. Protein sequence: CASSKQGLADYNEQFF. Based on the CDR3 plus reference TRBV11-3 and TRBJ2-1, the full variable domain is EAGVVQSPRYKIIEKKQPVAFWCNPISGHNTLYWYLQNLGQGPELLIRYENEEAVDDSQLPKDRFSAERLKGVDSTLKIQPAELGDSAVYLCASSKQGLADYNEQFFGPGTRLTVL.

V gene TRBV7-9 combines with J gene TRBJ1-6; D gene uncertain. CDR3 length equals 13 residues. The V and J ends lost 5 bases and 4 bases respectively, with 6 bases between them. CDR1 is SEHNR, CDR2 FQNEAQ, per germline (reference sequence). DNA for the CDR3: TGTGCCAGCAGCATACAATATAATTCACCCCTCCACTTT. Translated: CASSIQYNSPLHF.

The rearrangement uses TRBV19 and TRBJ1-1, with 10 bases fitting TRBD1. With V trimmed by 1 base and J by 8 bases, 7 bases remained unmatched. Germline V CDR1 and CDR2: LNHDA, SQIVND (reference sequence). The CDR3 contains 15 residues. In DNA, the CDR3 is TGTGCCAGTAGTATAGCTTGGGGGACAGGGGCAGAAGCTTTCTTT. Protein: CASSIAWGTGAEAFF.

This chain's CDR3 is CASSALSRDGNYGYTF. The CDR3 DNA reads as TGTGCCAGCAGCGCCCTTTCTCGGGACGGAAACTATGGCTACACCTTC. V gene TRBV9 combines with J gene TRBJ1-2; D might be TRBD1 (5 bases). Germline-derived CDR1 and CDR2 are SGDLS and YYNGEE. The V end lost 3 bases, the J end lost 2 bases, and 17 bases lay between the germline ends. CDR3 length equals 16 residues.

The chain has TRBV5-5 and TRBJ2-2; D remains unclear. Trimming took off 0 bases at V and 1 base at J, with 7 bases between the two ends. The CDR3 is made up of 15 amino acids. Germline V lookup: CDR1 SGHKS, CDR2 YYEKEE (reference sequence). CDR3 in amino acids: CASSLVSQNTGELFF. CDR3 DNA: TGTGCCAGCAGCTTGGTTAGCCAGAACACCGGGGAGCTGTTTTTT.

The count of this clone is one. V and J are TRBV6-5 and TRBJ1-3; weak D call: TRBD1 (5 bases). There are 13 residues in the CDR3. CDR1 MNHEY and CDR2 SVGAGI come from the germline V gene. Trimming took off 7 bases at V and 3 bases at J, with 10 bases between the two ends. The CDR3 spells CASTGNIGNTIYF. CDR3 coding DNA: TGTGCCAGCACAGGGAACATTGGAAACACCATATATTTT.

This chain uses TRBV6-1 with TRBJ2-5; D is uncertain. Trimming left V 2 bases short and J 5 bases short, with 18 bases between. The germline V gene has CDR1 MNHNS and CDR2 SASEGT. This CDR3 has 16 residues. CDR3 sequence: CASSEIEDLRSETQYF. CDR3 bases: TGTGCCAGCAGTGAAATAGAGGATTTACGGTCGGAGACCCAGTACTTC.

The chain couples TRBV5-4 to TRBJ2-1; 11 bases line up with TRBD2. The CDR3 is 16 amino acids. Germline CDR1 SGHNT, CDR2 YYREEE (reference sequence). V lost 3 bases, J lost 5 bases, and 7 bases stayed unmatched. DNA for the CDR3: TGTGCCAGCAGCTCCCGGACTAGCGGGCACAACAATGAGCAGTTCTTC. Amino acids: CASSSRTSGHNNEQFF.

V gene TRBV7-2 combines with J gene TRBJ1-5; the D gene is possibly TRBD1 (6 bases). From germline, CDR1 is SGHTA and CDR2 FQGNSA. The V gene lost 5 bases and the J gene lost 6 bases, with 17 bases spanning the gap. This CDR3 has 15 residues. This CDR3 is CASSPSGGRFQPQHF. The DNA for the CDR3 is TGTGCCAGCAGCCCAAGTGGGGGGCGCTTTCAGCCCCAGCATTTT. The full variable domain, its missing parts supplied by reference TRBV7-2 and TRBJ1-5, is GAGVSQSPSNKVTEKGKDVELRCDPISGHTALYWYRQSLGQGLEFLIYFQGNSAPDKSGLPSDRFSAERTGGSVSTLTIQRTQQEDSAVYLCASSPSGGRFQPQHFGDGTRLSIL.

The chain carries TRBV11-1 and TRBJ2-1; possibly TRBD2 for D (6 bases). The CDR3 extends over 15 amino acids. Germline V gene sequence: CDR1 SGHAT, CDR2 FQDESV (reference sequence). V was trimmed by 4 bases and J by 3 bases, leaving 13 bases between them. CDR3 protein: CASSSNGGVYNEQFF. CDR3 coding DNA: TGTGCCAGCAGCTCCAACGGGGGTGTCTACAATGAGCAGTTCTTC.

This clone has a handful of counts. CDR3: CASSEYETGRYIQYF. CDR3 sequence (DNA): TGTGCCAGCAGTGAATATGAGACAGGGAGGTACATTCAGTACTTC. This rearrangement joins TRBV6-1 to TRBJ2-4; the D gene is possibly TRBD1 (7 bases). V lost 2 bases and J lost 8, with 16 bases in between. Germline V gives CDR1 MNHNS, CDR2 SASEGT. This CDR3 is 15 amino acids long.

The rearrangement uses TRBV6-1 and TRBJ2-3; TRBD2 matches at 10 bases. Germline CDR1 and CDR2: MNHNS and SASEGT. Germline trimming cut 5 bases from V and 4 bases from J; bases unmatched to any gene: 3. This CDR3 has 14 amino acids. This CDR3 is CASSHTSGADTQYF. The CDR3 DNA is TGTGCCAGCAGTCACACTAGCGGGGCAGATACGCAGTATTTT.

J is TRBJ2-5 and V is TRBV10-3; a weak D match, TRBD1 (5 bases). Germline-derived CDR1 and CDR2 are ENHRY and SYGVKD. The CDR3 has 13 amino acids. V lost 4 bases to trimming and J lost 5 bases, with 11 bases between them. CDR3 DNA: TGTGCCATCAGTGTTAGACAGCCCGAGACCCAGTACTTC. Protein sequence: CAISVRQPETQYF.

This clone was counted a few times. The rearrangement links TRBV11-3 to TRBJ1-1; 9 bases align to TRBD1. The trim removed 4 bases at V and 7 bases at J, leaving 4 bases unmatched. Germline values: CDR1 SGHNT, CDR2 YENEEA. CDR3 size: 13 residues. The CDR3 is CASSSGQGDEAFF. DNA of the CDR3: TGTGCCAGCAGCTCGGGACAGGGTGATGAAGCTTTCTTT.

The V and J genes are TRBV27 and TRBJ1-1, with a weak D call TRBD1 (6 bases). The CDR3 contains 14 residues. Germline CDR1 reads MNHEY; CDR2 reads SMNVEV (reference sequence). V lost 3 bases and J lost 7, with 15 bases in between. DNA for the CDR3: TGTGCCAGCAGTTTTCGGGCGGGGGCAGGTGAAGCTTTCTTT. Protein sequence: CASSFRAGAGEAFF.

This chain uses TRBV5-4 with TRBJ2-3; D ambiguous. The germline gives CDR1 SGHNT, CDR2 YYREEE (reference sequence). Trimming took off 1 base at V and 1 base at J, with 4 bases between the two ends. The CDR3 covers 13 residues. CDR3 residues: CASSLPRTDTQYF. DNA of the CDR3: TGTGCCAGCAGCTTGCCTCGCACAGATACGCAGTATTTT.

CDR3 loop: CASSQDATVREVDTQYF. In nucleotides, the CDR3 is TGTGCCAGCAGCCAAGATGCGACAGTTAGGGAGGTAGATACGCAGTATTTT. The gene calls are TRBV4-2 and TRBJ2-3; TRBD2 might be the D (6 bases). The CDR3 is 17 amino acids. The germline CDR1 and CDR2 sequences are LGHNA and YNFKEQ. Trimming shortened V by 0 bases and J by 5 bases, and 18 bases separated the two germline ends.

The V gene is TRBV5-1, the J gene TRBJ2-3; D is unclear. The CDR3 contains 14 residues. Deletions cut 3 bases from V and 3 bases from J, with 11 bases between. The germline V gene has CDR1 SGHRS and CDR2 YFSETQ. The CDR3 loop is CASSSLPSTDTQYF. CDR3 nucleotide sequence: TGCGCCAGCAGCTCCCTCCCGTCAACAGATACGCAGTATTTT.

The sample holds a few counts of this clone. The CDR3 here is CASKGGGRNQPQHF. The CDR3 DNA is TGTGCCAGCAAAGGAGGGGGCCGCAATCAGCCCCAGCATTTT. The J gene is TRBJ1-5, the V gene TRBV2; TRBD1 matches 7 bases. CDR3 size: 14 residues. V shed 7 bases and J 2 bases; nucleotides not matched to a gene: 5. CDR1 and CDR2 from the germline V gene are SNHLY and FYNNEI.

The rearrangement links TRBV6-4 to TRBJ1-2; D is perhaps TRBD1 (5 bases). V was shortened by 0 bases and J by 8 bases, with 13 bases between the two germline ends. The CDR3 covers 14 residues. The germline V gene has CDR1 MRHNA and CDR2 SNTAGT. The DNA of the CDR3 is TGTGCCAGCAGTGACTCTACTGGGGCGGAAGGCTACACCTTC. Its translation: CASSDSTGAEGYTF.

The chain links TRBV30 to TRBJ1-5; 8 bases line up with TRBD1. V lost 4 bases to trimming and J lost 7 bases; unmatched junction nucleotides: 6. The CDR3 covers 13 residues. CDR1 and CDR2 (germline): GTSNPN, SVGIG (reference sequence). The CDR3 protein is CAWNGQGDQPQHF. The CDR3 DNA reads as TGTGCCTGGAACGGACAGGGTGACCAGCCCCAGCATTTT. The full variable domain, its missing parts supplied by reference TRBV30 and TRBJ1-5, is SQTIHQWPATLVQPVGSPLSLECTVEGTSNPNLYWYRQAAGRGLQLLFYSVGIGQISSEVPQNLSASRPQDRQFILSSKKLLLSDSGFYLCAWNGQGDQPQHFGDGTRLSIL.

The chain has TRBV7-7 and TRBJ2-2; maybe TRBD1 (6 bases). Germline V lookup: CDR1 SSHAT, CDR2 FNYEAQ (reference sequence). The ends were cut back, 5 bases at V and 5 bases at J, with 12 bases in the middle. CDR3 length equals 14 residues. CDR3 bases: TGTGCCAGCAGCACCCTAGGGGGAACCGGGGAGCTGTTTTTT. The encoded protein is CASSTLGGTGELFF.

This clone was seen only once. This rearrangement joins TRBV19 to TRBJ1-5; D remains unclear. The CDR3 loop spans 15 amino acids. CDR1 LNHDA and CDR2 SQIVND come from the germline V gene (reference sequence). The ends were cut back, 7 bases at V and 0 bases at J, with 13 bases in the middle. The CDR3 sequence: CASTMWVNSNQPQHF. The CDR3 DNA is TGTGCCAGTACCATGTGGGTAAATAGCAATCAGCCCCAGCATTTT.

The rearrangement links TRBV10-3 to TRBJ2-3; TRBD2 aligns across 14 bases. The J segment lost 4 bases and the V segment lost 6 bases, leaving 6 bases of the junction unmatched. This CDR3 has 16 amino acids. The germline V gene has CDR1 ENHRY and CDR2 SYGVKD. The CDR3 coding sequence is TGTGCCATCAGATCGACTAGCGGGGGGGCTTCAGATACGCAGTATTTT. The encoded protein is CAIRSTSGGASDTQYF.

The gene calls are TRBV20-1 and TRBJ1-1, with no clear D. Trimming pared 6 bases from V and 5 bases from J, leaving 10 bases between. Per germline, CDR1 DFQATT and CDR2 SNEGSKA (reference sequence). The CDR3 is 11 amino acids. This CDR3 reads CSAQGWTEAFF. CDR3 DNA: TGCAGTGCACAAGGGTGGACTGAAGCTTTCTTT.